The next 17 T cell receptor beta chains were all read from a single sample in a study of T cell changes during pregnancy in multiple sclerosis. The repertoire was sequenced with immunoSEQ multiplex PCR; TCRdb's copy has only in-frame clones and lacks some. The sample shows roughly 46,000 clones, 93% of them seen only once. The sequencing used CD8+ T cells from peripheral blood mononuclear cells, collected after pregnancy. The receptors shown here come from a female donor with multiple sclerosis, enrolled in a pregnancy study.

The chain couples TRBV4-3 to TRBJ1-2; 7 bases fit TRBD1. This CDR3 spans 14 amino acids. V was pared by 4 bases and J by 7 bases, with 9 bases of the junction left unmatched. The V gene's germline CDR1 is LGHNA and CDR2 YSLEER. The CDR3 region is CASSLEGGVSGYTF. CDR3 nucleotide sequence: TGCGCCAGCAGCCTAGAAGGGGGCGTGAGTGGCTACACCTTC.

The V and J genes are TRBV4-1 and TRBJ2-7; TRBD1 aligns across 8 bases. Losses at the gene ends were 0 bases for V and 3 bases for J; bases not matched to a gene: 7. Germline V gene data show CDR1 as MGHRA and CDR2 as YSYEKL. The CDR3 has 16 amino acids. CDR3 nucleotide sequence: TGCGCCAGCAGCCAAGATCCTCACAGGGGGTACTACGAGCAGTACTTC. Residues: CASSQDPHRGYYEQYF.

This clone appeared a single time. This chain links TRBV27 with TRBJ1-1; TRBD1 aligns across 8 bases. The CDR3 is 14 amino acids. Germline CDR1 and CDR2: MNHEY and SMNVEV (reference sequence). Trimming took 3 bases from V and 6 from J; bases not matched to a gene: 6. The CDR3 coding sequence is TGTGCCAGCAGTTTTACAGGGGGGAGGGCTGAAGCTTTCTTT. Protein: CASSFTGGRAEAFF.

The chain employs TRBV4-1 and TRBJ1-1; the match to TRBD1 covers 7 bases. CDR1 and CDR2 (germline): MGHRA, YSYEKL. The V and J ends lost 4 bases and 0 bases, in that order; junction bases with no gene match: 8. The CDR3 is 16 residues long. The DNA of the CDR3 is TGCGCCAGCAGCCTTCTGCCGGGACAGATGAACACTGAAGCTTTCTTT. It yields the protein CASSLLPGQMNTEAFF.

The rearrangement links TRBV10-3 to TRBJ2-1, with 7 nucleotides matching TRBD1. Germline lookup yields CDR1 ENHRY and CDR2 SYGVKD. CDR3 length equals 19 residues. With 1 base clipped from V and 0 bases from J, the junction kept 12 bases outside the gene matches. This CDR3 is CAISEFPVGQASSYNEQFF. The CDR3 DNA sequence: TGTGCCATCAGTGAGTTCCCAGTTGGACAGGCCTCCTCCTACAATGAGCAGTTCTTC.

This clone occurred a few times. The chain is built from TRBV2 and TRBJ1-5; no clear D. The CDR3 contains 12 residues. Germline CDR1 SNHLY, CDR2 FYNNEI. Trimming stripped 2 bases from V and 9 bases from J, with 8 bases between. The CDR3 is CASSEYVLPQHF. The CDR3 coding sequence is TGTGCCAGCAGTGAATATGTACTGCCCCAGCATTTT.

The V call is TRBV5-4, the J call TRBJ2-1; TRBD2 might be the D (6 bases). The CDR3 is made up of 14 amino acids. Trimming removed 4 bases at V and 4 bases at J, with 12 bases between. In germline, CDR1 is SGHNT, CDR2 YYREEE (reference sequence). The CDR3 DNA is TGTGCCAGCAGCCCGGGGGAGTCTTACAATGAGCAGTTCTTC. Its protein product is CASSPGESYNEQFF.

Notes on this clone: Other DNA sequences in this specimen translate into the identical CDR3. CDR3 in DNA: TGTGCCAGTAGCTGGGGAGACTTTCAGCCCCAGCATTTT. The encoded protein is CASSWGDFQPQHF. The chain employs TRBV19 and TRBJ1-5; D is ambiguous. V gave up 6 bases and J gave up 6 bases, with 12 bases separating them. Looked up from germline, CDR1 is LNHDA and CDR2 is SQIVND (reference sequence). The CDR3 is 13 amino acids.

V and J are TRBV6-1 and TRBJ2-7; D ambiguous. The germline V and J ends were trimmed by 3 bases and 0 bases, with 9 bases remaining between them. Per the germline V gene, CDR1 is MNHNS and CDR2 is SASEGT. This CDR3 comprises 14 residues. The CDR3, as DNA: TGTGCCAGCAGTGACGAGTCCCACTCCTACGAGCAGTACTTC. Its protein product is CASSDESHSYEQYF.

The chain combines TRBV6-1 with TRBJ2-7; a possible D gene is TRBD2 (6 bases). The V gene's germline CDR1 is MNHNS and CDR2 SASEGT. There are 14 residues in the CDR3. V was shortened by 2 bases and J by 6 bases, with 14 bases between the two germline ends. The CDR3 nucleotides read TGTGCCAGCAGTGAATTCAGGGAAGCGGGCGAGCAGTACTTC. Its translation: CASSEFREAGEQYF.

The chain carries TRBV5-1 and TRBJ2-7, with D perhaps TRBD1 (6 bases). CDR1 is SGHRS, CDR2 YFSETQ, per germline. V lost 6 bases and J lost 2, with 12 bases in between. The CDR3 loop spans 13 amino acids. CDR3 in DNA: TGCGCCAGCACAGGGGTCGTCGCCTACGAGCAGTACTTC. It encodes CASTGVVAYEQYF.

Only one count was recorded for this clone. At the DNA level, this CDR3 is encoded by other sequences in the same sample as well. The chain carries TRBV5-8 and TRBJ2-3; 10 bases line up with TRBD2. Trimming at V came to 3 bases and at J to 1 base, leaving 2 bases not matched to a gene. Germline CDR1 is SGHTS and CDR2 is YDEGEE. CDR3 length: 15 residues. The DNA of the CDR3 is TGTGCCAGCAGCTCCGGGACTAGCGGCACAGATACGCAGTATTTT. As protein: CASSSGTSGTDTQYF.

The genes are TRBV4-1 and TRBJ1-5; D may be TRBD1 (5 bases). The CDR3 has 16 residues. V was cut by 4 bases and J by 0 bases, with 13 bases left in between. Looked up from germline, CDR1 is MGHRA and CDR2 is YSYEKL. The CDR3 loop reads CASSPLQDYSNQPQHF. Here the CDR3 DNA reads TGCGCCAGCAGCCCGCTACAGGATTATAGCAATCAGCCCCAGCATTTT.

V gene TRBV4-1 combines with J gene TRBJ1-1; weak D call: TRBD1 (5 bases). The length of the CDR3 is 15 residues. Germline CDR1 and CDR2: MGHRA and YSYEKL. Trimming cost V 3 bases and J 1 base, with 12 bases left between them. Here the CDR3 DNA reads TGCGCCAGCAGCCATGGGGATGGACAGAACACTGAAGCTTTCTTT. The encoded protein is CASSHGDGQNTEAFF.

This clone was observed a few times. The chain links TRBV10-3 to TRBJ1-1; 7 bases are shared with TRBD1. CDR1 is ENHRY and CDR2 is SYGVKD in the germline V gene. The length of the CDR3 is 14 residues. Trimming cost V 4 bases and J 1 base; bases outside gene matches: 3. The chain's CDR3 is CAISVDRENTEAFF. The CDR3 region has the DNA TGTGCCATCAGTGTTGACAGGGAGAACACTGAAGCTTTCTTT.

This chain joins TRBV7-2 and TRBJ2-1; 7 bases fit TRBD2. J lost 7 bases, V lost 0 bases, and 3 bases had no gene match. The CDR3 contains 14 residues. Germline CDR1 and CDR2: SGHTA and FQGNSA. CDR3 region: CASSLAGGRNEQFF. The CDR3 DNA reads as TGTGCCAGCAGCTTAGCGGGAGGGAGGAATGAGCAGTTCTTC.

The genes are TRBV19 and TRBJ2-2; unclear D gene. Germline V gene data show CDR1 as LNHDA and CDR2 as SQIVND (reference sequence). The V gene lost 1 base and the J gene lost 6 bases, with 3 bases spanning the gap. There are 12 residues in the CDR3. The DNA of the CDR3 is TGTGCCAGTAGTATAGGGCCCGGGGAGCTGTTTTTT. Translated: CASSIGPGELFF. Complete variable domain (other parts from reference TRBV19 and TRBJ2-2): DGGITQSPKYLFRKEGQNVTLSCEQNLNHDAMYWYRQDPGQGLRLIYYSQIVNDFQKGDIAEGYSVSREKKESFPLTVTSAQKNPTAFYLCASSIGPGELFFGEGSRLTVL.